This paragraph covers one T cell receptor (beta chain) sequence. Its antigen is undetermined. This CDR3 contains 15 residues. Germline loops: CDR1 MNHNS, CDR2 SASEGT. Trimming left V 0 bases short and J 7 bases short, with 12 bases between. The entry originates in a study of cytomegalovirus exposure and HLA in healthy donors. The study's findings and limits: The study dropped some indistinguishable V segments, TRBV6-2 and TRBV6-3 among them. The authors confirmed in vitro that three CMV-associated chains were specific for CMV antigens. Presence/absence analyses treated sequencing depth as roughly uniform across donors.

PCR used 60 Vbeta primers and 13 Jbeta primers. In the authors' workflow: Some 12 million shared chains were among the roughly 78 million unique TCR beta chains that a later analysis counted. Clones were sequenced by immunoSEQ multiplex PCR, and TCRdb holds only the in-frame ones, with some missing. D and trimming come from the DNA, and the V and J calls and clone size come from that table. The sample holds roughly 50,000 clones. The specimen sequenced was PBMCs. This TCR derives from a male donor in good health and CMV-seropositive. The J gene is TRBJ2-2, the V gene TRBV6-1; D is uncertain. The CDR3, as DNA: TGTGCCAGCAGTGAAGCGCGGTCTGGAATCGGGGAGCTGTTTTTT. This codes for CASSEARSGIGELFF.